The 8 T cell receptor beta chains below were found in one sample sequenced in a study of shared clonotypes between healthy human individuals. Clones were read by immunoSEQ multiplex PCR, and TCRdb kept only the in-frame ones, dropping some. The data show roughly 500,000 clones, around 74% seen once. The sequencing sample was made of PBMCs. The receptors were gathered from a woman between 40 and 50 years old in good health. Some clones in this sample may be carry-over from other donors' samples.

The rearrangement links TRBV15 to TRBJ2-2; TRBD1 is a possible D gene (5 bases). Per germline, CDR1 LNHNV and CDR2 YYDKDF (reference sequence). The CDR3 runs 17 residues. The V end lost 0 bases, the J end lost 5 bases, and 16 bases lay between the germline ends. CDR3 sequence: CATSRDSAGLVTGELFF. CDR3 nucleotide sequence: TGTGCCACCAGCAGAGATTCGGCAGGGCTTGTGACCGGGGAGCTGTTTTTT.

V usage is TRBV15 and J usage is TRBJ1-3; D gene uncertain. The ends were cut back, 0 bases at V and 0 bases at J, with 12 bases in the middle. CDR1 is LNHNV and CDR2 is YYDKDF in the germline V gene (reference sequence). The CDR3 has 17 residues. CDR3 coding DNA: TGTGCCACCAGCAGAGATTGGCGTCCACTCTCTGGAAACACCATATATTTT. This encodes CATSRDWRPLSGNTIYF.

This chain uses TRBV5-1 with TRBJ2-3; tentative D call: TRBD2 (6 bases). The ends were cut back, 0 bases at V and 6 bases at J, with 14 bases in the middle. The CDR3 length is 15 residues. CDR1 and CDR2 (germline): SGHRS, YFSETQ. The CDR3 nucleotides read TGCGCCAGCAGCTTGGCGGGAGCCCTCCAGGATACGCAGTATTTT. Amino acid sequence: CASSLAGALQDTQYF.

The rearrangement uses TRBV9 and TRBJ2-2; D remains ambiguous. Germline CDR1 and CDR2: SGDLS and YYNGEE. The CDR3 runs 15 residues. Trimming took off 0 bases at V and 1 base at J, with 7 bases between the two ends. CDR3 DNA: TGTGCCAGCAGCGTAGACCCGGGGAACACCGGGGAGCTGTTTTTT. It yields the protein CASSVDPGNTGELFF.

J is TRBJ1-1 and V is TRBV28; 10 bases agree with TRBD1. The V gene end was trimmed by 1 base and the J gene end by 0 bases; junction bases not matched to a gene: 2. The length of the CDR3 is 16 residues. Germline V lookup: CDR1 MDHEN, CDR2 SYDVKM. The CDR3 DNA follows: TGTGCCAGCAGTTTATTGGGGACAGGGGTGAACACTGAAGCTTTCTTT. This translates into CASSLLGTGVNTEAFF.

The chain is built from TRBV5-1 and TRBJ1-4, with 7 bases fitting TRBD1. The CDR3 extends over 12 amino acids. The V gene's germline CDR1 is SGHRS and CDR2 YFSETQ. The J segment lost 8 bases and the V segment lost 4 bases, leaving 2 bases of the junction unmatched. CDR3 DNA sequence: TGCGCCAGCAGCCCGGACAGGGAAAAACTGTTTTTT. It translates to CASSPDREKLFF.

CDR3 nucleotide sequence: TGTGCCAGCAAACAGGACTACGAGCAGTACTTC. It translates to CASKQDYEQYF. The chain has TRBV28 and TRBJ2-7; a weak D match, TRBD1 (5 bases). Germline V gives CDR1 MDHEN, CDR2 SYDVKM. The ends were cut back, 7 bases at V and 3 bases at J, with 7 bases in the middle. The CDR3 is made up of 11 amino acids.

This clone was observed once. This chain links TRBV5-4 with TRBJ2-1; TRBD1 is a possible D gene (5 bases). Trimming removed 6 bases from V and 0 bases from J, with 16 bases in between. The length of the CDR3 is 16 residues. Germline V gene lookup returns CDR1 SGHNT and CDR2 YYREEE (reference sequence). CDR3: CASTQGGSISYNEQFF. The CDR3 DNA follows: TGTGCCAGCACCCAGGGTGGCTCGATCTCCTACAATGAGCAGTTCTTC. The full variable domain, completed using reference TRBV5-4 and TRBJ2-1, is ETGVTQSPTHLIKTRGQQVTLRCSSQSGHNTVSWYQQALGQGPQFIFQYYREEENGRGNFPPRFSGLQFPNYSSELNVNALELDDSALYLCASTQGGSISYNEQFFGPGTRLTVL.